This T cell receptor beta chain was recorded in a study of CD8+CD57+ T cells in acquired aplastic anemia (dated by TCRdb to 2017 to 2018). Broadly, across the study: Extracted DNA from sorted CD4+ and CD8+ cells averaged around 3.2 ug, ranging from about 0.17 to 30 ug. CD8+CD57+ expansion was defined as a frequency above the mean frequency observed in healthy subjects.

Comments on this clonotype: No antigen is known for it. A junction end diverges from the germline sequence, so it may reflect a read error.

TCR beta VDJ combination and CDR3 sequence profiling used genomic DNA as the template. An Illumina HiSeq 2000 was the platform used for TCR repertoire sequencing. For the original study's pipeline: Repertoires were assessed using TRBV/TRBJ rearrangement plots, CDR3 size and DJ length profiles, and Simpson's diversity index. The most abundant DNA sequence in the deep sequencing data was defined as the immunodominant clone. CDR3 amino acid sequences were screened for sharing across subjects and were compared with published repertoires and the VDJdb database. TCRdb itself trimmed the public reads at Q25 with fastp, ran MiXCR and retained productive beta chains. Rows merge per CDR3 protein into single entries with the most common DNA and genes. The V and J calls follow TCRdb's processing rather than the paper's. Here the sample has under 500,000 distinct CDR3 sequences; about a third occur a single time. The biggest ten clones account for under 0.95% of the sample.

Here is what the overall study found, with its caveats: Although 25 to 30 CD8+ CDR3 sequences were shared by patients and controls, these sequences appeared highly expressed in patients and within the immunodominant clones of patients. Between patients and healthy controls, no significant difference in CD8+ Simpson's diversity was found (P=0.060).

The CDR3 has 14 amino acids, counting the end cysteine and phenylalanine. The retained sequence is limited to the CDR3, 42 bases, with the frame set at the first base. The germline V gene gives CDR1 as ENHRY and CDR2 as SYGVKD. Expansion of CD8+CD57+ cells had been shown by flow cytometry in the patients chosen for sequencing. Severe acquired aplastic anemia was diagnosed in all patients according to International Study of Aplastic Anemia and Agranulocytosis and Camitta criteria. Patients had received no therapy at the time of blood sampling. In the study, sorted CD4+ and CD8+ blood T cells from patients with severe aplastic anemia and from healthy subjects underwent deep sequencing of TCR repertoires. Patients were enrolled in the USA under clinicaltrials.gov protocols 00001620, 01623167, 00001397, 00071045, 00081523 and 00961064. Ficoll-Paque density gradient centrifugation was used to isolate peripheral blood mononuclear cells. CD4+ and CD8+ T cells were sorted by FACS or magnetic beads before DNA extraction.

The specimen sequenced was sorted CD4+, CD8+, or CD8+CD57+ T cells (not recorded which) from PBMCs. The rearrangement combines TRBV10-3 with TRBJ2-7; 7 central nucleotides agree with TRBD1. This TCR came from a human donor with aplastic anemia. The CDR3 amino acid sequence is: CASRMTGPSYEQHF. In nucleotide form, the sequence is TGTGCCAGCAGGATGACAGGGCCGTCCTACGAGCAGCACTTC.